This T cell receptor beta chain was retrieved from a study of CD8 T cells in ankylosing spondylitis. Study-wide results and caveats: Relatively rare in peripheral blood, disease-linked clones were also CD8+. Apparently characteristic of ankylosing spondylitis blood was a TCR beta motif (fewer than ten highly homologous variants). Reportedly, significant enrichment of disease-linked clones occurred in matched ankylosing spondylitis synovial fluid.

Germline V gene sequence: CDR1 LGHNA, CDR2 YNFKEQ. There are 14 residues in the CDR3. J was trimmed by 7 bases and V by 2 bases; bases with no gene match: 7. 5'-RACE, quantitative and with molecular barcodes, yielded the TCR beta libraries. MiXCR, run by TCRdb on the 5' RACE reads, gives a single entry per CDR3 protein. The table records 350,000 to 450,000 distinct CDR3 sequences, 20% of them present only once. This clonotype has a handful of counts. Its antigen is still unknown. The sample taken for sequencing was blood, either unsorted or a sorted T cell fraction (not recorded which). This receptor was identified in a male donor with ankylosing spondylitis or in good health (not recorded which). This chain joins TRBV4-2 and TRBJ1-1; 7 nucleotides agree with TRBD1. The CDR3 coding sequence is TGTGCCAGCAGCCAAAACCGATGGGACAGTGAAGCTTTCTTT. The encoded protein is CASSQNRWDSEAFF.